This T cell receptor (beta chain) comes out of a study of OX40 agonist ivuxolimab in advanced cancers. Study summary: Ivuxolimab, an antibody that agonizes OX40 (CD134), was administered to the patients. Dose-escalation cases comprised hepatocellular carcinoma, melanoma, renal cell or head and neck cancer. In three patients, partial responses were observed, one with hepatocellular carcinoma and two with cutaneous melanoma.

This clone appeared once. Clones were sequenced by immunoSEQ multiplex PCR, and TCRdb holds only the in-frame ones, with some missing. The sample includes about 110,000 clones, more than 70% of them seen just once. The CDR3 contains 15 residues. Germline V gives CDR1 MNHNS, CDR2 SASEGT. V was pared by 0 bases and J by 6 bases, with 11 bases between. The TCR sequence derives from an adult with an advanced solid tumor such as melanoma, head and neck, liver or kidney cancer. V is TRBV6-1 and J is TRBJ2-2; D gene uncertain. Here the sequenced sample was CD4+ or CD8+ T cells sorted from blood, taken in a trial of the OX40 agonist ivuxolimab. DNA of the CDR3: TGTGCCAGCAGTGAAGCAGGGATTGGGCCCGGGGAGCTGTTTTTT. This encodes CASSEAGIGPGELFF.